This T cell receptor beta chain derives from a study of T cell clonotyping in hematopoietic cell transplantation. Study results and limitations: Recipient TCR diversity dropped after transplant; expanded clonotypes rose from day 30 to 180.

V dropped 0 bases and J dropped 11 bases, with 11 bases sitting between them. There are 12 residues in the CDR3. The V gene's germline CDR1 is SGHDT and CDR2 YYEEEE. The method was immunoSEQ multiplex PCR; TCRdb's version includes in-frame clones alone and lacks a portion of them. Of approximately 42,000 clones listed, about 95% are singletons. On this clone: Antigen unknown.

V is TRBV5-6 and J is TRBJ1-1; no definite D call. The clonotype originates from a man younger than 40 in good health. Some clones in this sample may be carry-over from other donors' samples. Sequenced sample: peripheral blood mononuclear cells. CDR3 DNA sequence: TGTGCCAGCAGCTTGGCCGGCGGGGAGGCTTTCTTT. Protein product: CASSLAGGEAFF.